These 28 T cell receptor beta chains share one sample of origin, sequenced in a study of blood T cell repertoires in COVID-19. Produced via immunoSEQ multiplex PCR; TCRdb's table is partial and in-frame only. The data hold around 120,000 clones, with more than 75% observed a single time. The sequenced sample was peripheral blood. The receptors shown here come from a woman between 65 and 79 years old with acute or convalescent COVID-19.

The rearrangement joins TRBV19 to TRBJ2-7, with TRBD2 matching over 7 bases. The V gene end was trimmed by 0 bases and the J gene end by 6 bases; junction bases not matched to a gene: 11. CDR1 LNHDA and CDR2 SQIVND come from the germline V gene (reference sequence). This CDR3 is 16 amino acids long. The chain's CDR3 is CASSIDVRGDRLEQYF. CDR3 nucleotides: TGTGCCAGTAGTATAGATGTTCGGGGGGATCGGCTCGAGCAGTACTTC.

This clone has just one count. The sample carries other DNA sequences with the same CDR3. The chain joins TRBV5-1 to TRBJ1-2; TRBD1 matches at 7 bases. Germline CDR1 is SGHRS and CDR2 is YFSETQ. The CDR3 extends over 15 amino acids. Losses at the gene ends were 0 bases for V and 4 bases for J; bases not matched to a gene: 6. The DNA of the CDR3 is TGCGCCAGCAGCTTGGCCGGGCAGGGGGGCTATGGCTACACCTTC. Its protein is CASSLAGQGGYGYTF.

The CDR3 coding sequence is TGTGCCAGCAGCGGATACAGTGATAGCAATCAGCCCCAGCATTTT. Amino acids: CASSGYSDSNQPQHF. V is TRBV9 and J is TRBJ1-5; D is ambiguous. V lost 3 bases to trimming and J lost 0 bases, with 10 bases between them. The CDR3 runs 15 residues. In germline, CDR1 is SGDLS, CDR2 YYNGEE.

Here the CDR3 reads CATSDRHSGNTIYF. As DNA, the CDR3 is TGTGCCACCAGTGATAGACACTCTGGAAACACCATATATTTT. The chain links TRBV24-1 to TRBJ1-3; D unclear. The CDR3 is 14 residues long. Germline V gene lookup returns CDR1 KGHDR and CDR2 SFDVKD. V was clipped by 3 bases and J by 0 bases, with 5 bases between them.

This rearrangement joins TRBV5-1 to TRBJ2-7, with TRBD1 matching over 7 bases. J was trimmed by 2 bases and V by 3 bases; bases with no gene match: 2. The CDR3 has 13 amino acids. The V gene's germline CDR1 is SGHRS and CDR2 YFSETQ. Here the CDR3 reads CASSSDRPYEQYF. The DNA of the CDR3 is TGCGCCAGCAGCTCGGACAGGCCCTACGAGCAGTACTTC.

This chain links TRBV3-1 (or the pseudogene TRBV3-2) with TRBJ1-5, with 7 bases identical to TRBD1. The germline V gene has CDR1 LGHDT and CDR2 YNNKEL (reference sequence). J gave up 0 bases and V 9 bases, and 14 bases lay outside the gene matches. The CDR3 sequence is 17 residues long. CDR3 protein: CASSPGTAQGSNQPQHF. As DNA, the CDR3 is TGTGCCAGTTCCCCTGGGACAGCCCAGGGTAGCAATCAGCCCCAGCATTTT.

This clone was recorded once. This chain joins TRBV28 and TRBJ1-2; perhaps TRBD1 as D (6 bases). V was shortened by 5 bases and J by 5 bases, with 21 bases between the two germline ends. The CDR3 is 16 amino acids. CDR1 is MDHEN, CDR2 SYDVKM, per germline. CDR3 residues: CASSPPGGANVYGYTF. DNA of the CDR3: TGTGCCAGCAGTCCGCCTGGGGGGGCAAATGTGTATGGCTACACCTTC.

The CDR3 reads CASSLGQGLGDTEAFF. CDR3 nucleotide sequence: TGTGCCAGCAGCCTGGGACAGGGTTTAGGGGACACTGAAGCTTTCTTT. The rearrangement links TRBV7-3 to TRBJ1-1; TRBD1 aligns across 9 bases. The V gene's germline CDR1 is SGHTA and CDR2 FQGTGA. This CDR3 comprises 16 residues. The junction had 10 bases not matched to a gene; V was cut back by 5 bases and J by 3 bases. Combining the CDR3 with reference TRBV7-3 and TRBJ1-1 gives the whole variable domain GAGVSQTPSNKVTEKGKYVELRCDPISGHTALYWYRQSLGQGPEFLIYFQGTGAADDSGLPNDRFFAVRPEGSVSTLKIQRTERGDSAVYLCASSLGQGLGDTEAFFGQGTRLTVV.

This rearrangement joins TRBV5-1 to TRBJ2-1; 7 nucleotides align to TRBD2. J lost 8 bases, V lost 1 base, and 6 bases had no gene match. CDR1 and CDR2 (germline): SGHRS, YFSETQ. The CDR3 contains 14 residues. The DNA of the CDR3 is TGCGCCAGCAGCTTGATGGGGGGGTTCGATGAGCAGTTCTTC. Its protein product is CASSLMGGFDEQFF.

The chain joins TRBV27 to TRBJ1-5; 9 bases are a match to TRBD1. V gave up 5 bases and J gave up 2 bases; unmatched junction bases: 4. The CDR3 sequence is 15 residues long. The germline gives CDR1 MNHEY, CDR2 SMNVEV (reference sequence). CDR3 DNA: TGTGCCAGCAGTCCGCGGACAGGGGGCAATCAGCCCCAGCATTTT. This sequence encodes CASSPRTGGNQPQHF.

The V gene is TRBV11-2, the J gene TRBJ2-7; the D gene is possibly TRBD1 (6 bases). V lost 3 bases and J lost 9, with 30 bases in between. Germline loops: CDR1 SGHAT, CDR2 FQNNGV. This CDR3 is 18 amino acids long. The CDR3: CASSFSFGLGRGFDWQYF. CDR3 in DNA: TGTGCCAGCAGCTTCAGTTTCGGGTTGGGCAGGGGATTCGATTGGCAGTACTTC.

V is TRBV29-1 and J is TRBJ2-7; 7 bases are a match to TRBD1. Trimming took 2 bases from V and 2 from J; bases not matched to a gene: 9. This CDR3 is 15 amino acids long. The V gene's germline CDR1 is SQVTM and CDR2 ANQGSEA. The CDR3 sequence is CSVEPTGMSAYEQYF. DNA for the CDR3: TGCAGCGTTGAACCGACAGGGATGTCGGCCTACGAGCAGTACTTC.

The CDR3 is CASSEALGTGGEKLFF. The DNA for the CDR3 is TGTGCCAGCAGTGAAGCGCTTGGGACAGGAGGGGAAAAACTGTTTTTT. This chain uses TRBV6-1 with TRBJ1-4, with 8 bases that match TRBD1. With V trimmed by 0 bases and J by 8 bases, 8 bases remained unmatched. CDR1 and CDR2 (germline): MNHNS, SASEGT. This CDR3 has 16 residues.

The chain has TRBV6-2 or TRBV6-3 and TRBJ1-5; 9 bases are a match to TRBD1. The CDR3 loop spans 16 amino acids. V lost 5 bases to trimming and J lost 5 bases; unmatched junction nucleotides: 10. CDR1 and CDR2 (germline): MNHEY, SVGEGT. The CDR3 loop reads CASSTYRGRRHQPQHF. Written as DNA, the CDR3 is TGTGCCAGCAGTACATACAGGGGGCGCCGCCATCAGCCCCAGCATTTT.

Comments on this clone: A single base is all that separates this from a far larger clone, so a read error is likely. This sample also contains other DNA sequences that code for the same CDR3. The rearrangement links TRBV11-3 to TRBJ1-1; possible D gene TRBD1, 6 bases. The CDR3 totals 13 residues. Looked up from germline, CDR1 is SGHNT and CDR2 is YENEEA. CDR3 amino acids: CPSSRGGATEAFF. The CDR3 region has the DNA TGTCCCAGCAGCCGGGGGGGGGCTACTGAAGCTTTCTTT.

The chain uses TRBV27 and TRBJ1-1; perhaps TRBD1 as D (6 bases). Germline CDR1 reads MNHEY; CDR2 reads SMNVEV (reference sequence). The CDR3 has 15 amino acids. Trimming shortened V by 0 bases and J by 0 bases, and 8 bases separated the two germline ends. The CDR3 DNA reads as TGTGCCAGCAGTTTATCGAGGGACATGAACACTGAAGCTTTCTTT. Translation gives CASSLSRDMNTEAFF.

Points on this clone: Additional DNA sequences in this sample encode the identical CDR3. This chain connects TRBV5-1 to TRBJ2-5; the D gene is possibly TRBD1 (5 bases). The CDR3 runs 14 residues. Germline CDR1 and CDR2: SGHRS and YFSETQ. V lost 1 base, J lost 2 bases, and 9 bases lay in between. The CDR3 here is CASSLLAGQETQYF. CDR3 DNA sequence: TGCGCCAGCAGCTTGCTGGCAGGGCAAGAGACCCAGTACTTC.

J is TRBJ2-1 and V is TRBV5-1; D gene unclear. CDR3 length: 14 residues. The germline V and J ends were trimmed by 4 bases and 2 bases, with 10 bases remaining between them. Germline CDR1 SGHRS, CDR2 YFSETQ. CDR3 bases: TGCGCCAGCAGCCCGAGTAACGCCTACAATGAGCAGTTCTTC. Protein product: CASSPSNAYNEQFF. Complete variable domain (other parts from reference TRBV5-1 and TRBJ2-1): KAGVTQTPRYLIKTRGQQVTLSCSPISGHRSVSWYQQTPGQGLQFLFEYFSETQRNKGNFPGRFSGRQFSNSRSEMNVSTLELGDSALYLCASSPSNAYNEQFFGPGTRLTVL.

For the CDR3, the DNA is TGTGCCAGCAGCACCGTCCCGGGACAGGGATCGAGGGGCTACACCTTC. Its protein product is CASSTVPGQGSRGYTF. V usage is TRBV5-6 and J usage is TRBJ1-2; 9 positions match TRBD1. The V gene's germline CDR1 is SGHDT and CDR2 YYEEEE. This CDR3 contains 16 residues. V gave up 4 bases and J gave up 8 bases; unmatched junction bases: 15.

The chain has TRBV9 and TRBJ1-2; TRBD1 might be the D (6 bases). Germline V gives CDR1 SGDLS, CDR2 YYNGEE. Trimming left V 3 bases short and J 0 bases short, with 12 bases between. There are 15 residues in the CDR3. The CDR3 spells CASSGWDTSNYGYTF. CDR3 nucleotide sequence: TGTGCCAGCAGCGGCTGGGACACCTCTAACTATGGCTACACCTTC.

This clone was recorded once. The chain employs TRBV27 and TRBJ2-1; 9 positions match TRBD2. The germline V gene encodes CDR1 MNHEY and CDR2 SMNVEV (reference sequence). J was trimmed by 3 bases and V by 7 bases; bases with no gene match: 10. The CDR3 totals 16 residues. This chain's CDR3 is CASMPIAGDRYNEQFF. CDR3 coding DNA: TGTGCCAGCATGCCAATAGCGGGGGACCGCTACAATGAGCAGTTCTTC.

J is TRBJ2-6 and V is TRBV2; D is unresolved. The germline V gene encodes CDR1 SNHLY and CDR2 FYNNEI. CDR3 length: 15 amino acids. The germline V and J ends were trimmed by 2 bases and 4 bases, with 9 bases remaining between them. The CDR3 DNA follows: TGTGCCAGCAGTGAAAGGCGGTACGGGGCCAACGTCCTGACTTTC. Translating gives CASSERRYGANVLTF. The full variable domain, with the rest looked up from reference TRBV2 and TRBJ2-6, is EPEVTQTPSHQVTQMGQEVILRCVPISNHLYFYWYRQILGQKVEFLVSFYNNEISEKSEIFDDQFSVERPDGSNFTLKIRSTKLEDSAMYFCASSERRYGANVLTFGAGSRLTVL.

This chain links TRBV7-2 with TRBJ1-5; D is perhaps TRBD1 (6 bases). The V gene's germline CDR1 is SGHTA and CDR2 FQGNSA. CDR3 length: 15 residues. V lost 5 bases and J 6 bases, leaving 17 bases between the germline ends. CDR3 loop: CASSPGAGESQPQHF. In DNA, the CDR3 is TGTGCCAGCAGCCCCGGGGCAGGGGAGAGTCAGCCCCAGCATTTT.

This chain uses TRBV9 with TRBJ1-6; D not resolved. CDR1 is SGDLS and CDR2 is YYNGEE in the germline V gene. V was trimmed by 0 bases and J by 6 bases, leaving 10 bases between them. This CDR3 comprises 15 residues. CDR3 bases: TGTGCCAGCAGCGTAGGGCAAGTCACTAATTCACCCCTCCACTTT. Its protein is CASSVGQVTNSPLHF.

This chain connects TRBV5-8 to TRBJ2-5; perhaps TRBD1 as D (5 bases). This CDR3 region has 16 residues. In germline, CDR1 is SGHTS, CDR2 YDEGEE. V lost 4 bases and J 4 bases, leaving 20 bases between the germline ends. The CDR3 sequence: CASSPGGRVGLETQYF. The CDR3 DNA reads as TGTGCCAGCAGCCCTGGCGGCAGGGTGGGTCTAGAGACCCAGTACTTC. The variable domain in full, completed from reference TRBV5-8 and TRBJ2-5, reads EAGVTQSPTHLIKTRGQQATLRCSPISGHTSVYWYQQALGLGLQFLLWYDEGEERNRGNFPPRFSGRQFPNYSSELNVNALELEDSALYLCASSPGGRVGLETQYFGPGTRLLVL.

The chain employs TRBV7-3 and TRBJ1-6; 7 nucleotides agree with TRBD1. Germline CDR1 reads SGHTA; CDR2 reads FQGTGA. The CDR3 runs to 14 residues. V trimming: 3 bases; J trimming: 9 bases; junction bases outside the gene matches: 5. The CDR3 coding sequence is TGTGCCAGCAGCTTTGGACAGGAAGGTTCACCCCTCCACTTT. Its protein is CASSFGQEGSPLHF.

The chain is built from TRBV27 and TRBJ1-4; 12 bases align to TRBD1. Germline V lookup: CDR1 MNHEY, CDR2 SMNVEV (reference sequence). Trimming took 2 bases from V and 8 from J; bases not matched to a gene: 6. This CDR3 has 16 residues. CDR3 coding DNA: TGTGCCAGCAGTTTAACGGGAGGGACAGGGGGCGAAAAACTGTTTTTT. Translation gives CASSLTGGTGGEKLFF.

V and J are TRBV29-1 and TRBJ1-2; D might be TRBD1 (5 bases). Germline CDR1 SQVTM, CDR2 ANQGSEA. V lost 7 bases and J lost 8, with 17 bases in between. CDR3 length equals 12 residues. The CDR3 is CSAGGAAWGYTF. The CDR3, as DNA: TGCAGCGCAGGAGGGGCCGCATGGGGCTACACCTTC.